This T cell receptor (beta chain) was captured in a study of radiation and T cells in renal cell carcinoma. TCRdb keeps only in-frame clones here, not all; method: immunoSEQ multiplex PCR. The table lists some 150,000 clones, roughly 90% of them singletons, with less than 20% in the top ten. Time point specified: blood 4 weeks post-SBRT, at nephrectomy. This sample's treatment: 15 Gy SBRT to primary tumor, nephrectomy 4 weeks later. Nephrectomy followed 15 Gy stereotactic body radiation by 4 weeks. CDR1 is MNHEY and CDR2 is SVGAGI in the germline V gene. CDR3 length: 12 residues. Deletions cut 2 bases from V and 6 bases from J, with 5 bases between.

The sequence derives from a woman aged 45-65 years with renal cell carcinoma. This specimen consisted of blood, obtained from a patient whose treatment included radiotherapy and nephrectomy. The rearrangement uses TRBV6-5 and TRBJ2-1; tentatively, D is TRBD1 or TRBD2 (5 bases each). The CDR3 here is CASSYGTNEQFF. The CDR3 region has the DNA TGTGCCAGCAGTTACGGGACCAATGAGCAGTTCTTC.